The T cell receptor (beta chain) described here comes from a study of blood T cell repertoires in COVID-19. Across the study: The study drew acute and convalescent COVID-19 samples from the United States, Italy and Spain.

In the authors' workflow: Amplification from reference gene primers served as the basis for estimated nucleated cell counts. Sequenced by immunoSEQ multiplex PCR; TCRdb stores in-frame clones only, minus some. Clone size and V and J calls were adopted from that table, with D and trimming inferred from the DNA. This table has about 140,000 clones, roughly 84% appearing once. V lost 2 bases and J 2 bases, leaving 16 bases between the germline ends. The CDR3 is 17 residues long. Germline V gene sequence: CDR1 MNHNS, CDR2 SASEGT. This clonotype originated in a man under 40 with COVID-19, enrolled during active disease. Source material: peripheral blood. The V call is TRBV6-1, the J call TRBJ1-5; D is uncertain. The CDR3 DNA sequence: TGTGCCAGCAGTGAAAGACACCTTATGTGGGGCAATCAGCCCCAGCATTTT. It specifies CASSERHLMWGNQPQHF.